There are a few counts of the clone carrying this T cell receptor beta chain. The CDR3 is made up of 14 amino acids. The V end was cut by 3 bases, the J end by 8 bases, with 15 bases between. Germline V lookup: CDR1 SGHRS, CDR2 YFSETQ. The data were taken from a study of T-cell reconstitution after alpha-beta-depleted transplantation in children. Library preparation (for TCRbeta) was performed with unique molecular identifiers. TCRdb independently ran MiXCR on the PCR reads; one entry per CDR3 protein. Seen here are 250,000 to 300,000 distinct CDR3 sequences, more than 9% observed once, and the top ten hold 10%.

The material was PBMCs from the stem cell graft donor, obtained from the stem cell graft. The gene calls are TRBV5-1 and TRBJ2-1; D is tentatively TRBD1 or TRBD2 (5 bases each). This clonotype was sampled from a human donor who donated a stem cell graft to a child with SCID. CDR3 nucleotides: TGCGCCAGCAGCTCGGAGGCAGGGCGGGATGAGCAGTTCTTC. It encodes CASSSEAGRDEQFF.